Presented here are 14 T cell receptor beta chains from one specimen sequenced in a study of cytomegalovirus exposure and HLA in healthy donors. The PCR was carried out with 60 Vbeta primers and 13 Jbeta primers. Some clones are missing from TCRdb's copy, which holds only in-frame ones; the method was immunoSEQ multiplex PCR. This sample lists tens of thousands of clones; its ten largest clones have roughly 8%. Sequences were obtained from PBMCs. These receptors came from a male donor in good health and CMV-seronegative.

Worth noting for this clone: The same CDR3 arises from other DNA sequences in this sample as well. The V call is TRBV15, the J call TRBJ2-3; a weak D match, TRBD2 (5 bases). V lost 1 base and J 4 bases, leaving 9 bases between the germline ends. The CDR3 length is 14 residues. Germline CDR1 is LNHNV and CDR2 is YYDKDF (reference sequence). The CDR3 sequence is CATSRGTRSDTQYF. As DNA, the CDR3 is TGTGCCACCAGCAGAGGTACTAGATCAGATACGCAGTATTTT.

The chain carries TRBV19 and TRBJ2-1; a possible D gene is TRBD2 (5 bases). This CDR3 contains 14 residues. V lost 10 bases to trimming and J lost 6 bases, with 19 bases between them. Germline loops: CDR1 LNHDA, CDR2 SQIVND (reference sequence). The CDR3 region is CATRNPRAGNEQFF. CDR3 nucleotide sequence: TGTGCCACCCGGAACCCCCGCGCGGGCAATGAGCAGTTCTTC.

The chain couples TRBV6-6 to TRBJ2-7; D is ambiguous. Germline V CDR1 and CDR2: MNHNY, SVGAGI (reference sequence). Trimming took 7 bases from V and 6 from J, leaving 16 bases between them. The CDR3 is 13 residues long. In DNA, the CDR3 is TGTGCCAGCACCCTCCTCCCCAACGGCGAGCAGTACTTC. It is translated as CASTLLPNGEQYF.

The rearrangement joins TRBV2 to TRBJ1-2; a weak D match, TRBD1 (6 bases). This CDR3 is 15 amino acids long. CDR1 and CDR2 from the germline V gene are SNHLY and FYNNEI. The V and J ends lost 5 bases and 8 bases respectively, with 21 bases between them. The CDR3 region is CASSYRDTNSRGYTF. The CDR3 bases are TGTGCCAGCAGTTACCGGGACACCAATTCGCGGGGCTACACCTTC. The complete variable domain, with remaining parts taken from reference TRBV2 and TRBJ1-2, reads EPEVTQTPSHQVTQMGQEVILRCVPISNHLYFYWYRQILGQKVEFLVSFYNNEISEKSEIFDDQFSVERPDGSNFTLKIRSTKLEDSAMYFCASSYRDTNSRGYTFGSGTRLTVV.

The genes are TRBV27 and TRBJ2-7; 7 bases are shared with TRBD2. The junction had 10 bases not matched to a gene; V was cut back by 3 bases and J by 2 bases. This CDR3 contains 16 residues. CDR1 and CDR2 from the germline V gene are MNHEY and SMNVEV (reference sequence). CDR3 residues: CASSFTLSGKAYEQYF. DNA of the CDR3: TGTGCCAGCAGTTTTACCCTAAGCGGGAAGGCCTACGAGCAGTACTTC.

V usage is TRBV19 and J usage is TRBJ1-5, with D uncertain. The CDR3 runs 15 residues. Germline CDR1 is LNHDA and CDR2 is SQIVND (reference sequence). With 7 bases removed from V and 7 bases from J, the gap between germline ends came to 20 bases. CDR3 residues: CASTLGLEGWQPQHF. CDR3 in DNA: TGTGCCAGTACCCTGGGCTTAGAGGGTTGGCAGCCCCAGCATTTT. The full variable domain, its missing parts supplied by reference TRBV19 and TRBJ1-5, is DGGITQSPKYLFRKEGQNVTLSCEQNLNHDAMYWYRQDPGQGLRLIYYSQIVNDFQKGDIAEGYSVSREKKESFPLTVTSAQKNPTAFYLCASTLGLEGWQPQHFGDGTRLSIL.

Comment on this clone: The CDR3 does not close with the conserved phenylalanine or tryptophan, likely indicating a read error. The chain couples TRBV6-1 to TRBJ2-7; a possible D gene is TRBD2 (6 bases). This CDR3 has 12 amino acids. V was clipped by 2 bases and J by 4 bases, with 6 bases between them. Germline V gene lookup returns CDR1 MNHNS and CDR2 SASEGT. The chain's CDR3 is CASSERGYEQYL. CDR3 DNA: TGTGCCAGCAGTGAACGGGGGTACGAGCAGTACCTC.

This rearrangement joins TRBV5-1 to TRBJ2-3; maybe TRBD1 (5 bases). This CDR3 is built from 14 residues. The V gene's germline CDR1 is SGHRS and CDR2 YFSETQ. V was pared by 5 bases and J by 6 bases, with 16 bases between. CDR3 region: CASSLLQGADTQYF. CDR3 DNA: TGCGCCAGCAGTCTGTTGCAGGGCGCGGATACGCAGTATTTT.

V gene TRBV9 combines with J gene TRBJ2-7; 8 bases map to TRBD1. Germline CDR1 and CDR2: SGDLS and YYNGEE. The CDR3 extends over 14 amino acids. J lost 7 bases, V lost 6 bases, and 12 bases had no gene match. The CDR3 is CASTPRTGPGEQYF. Written as DNA, the CDR3 is TGTGCCAGCACCCCCCGGACAGGGCCGGGGGAGCAGTACTTC.

This chain links TRBV29-1 with TRBJ1-4; D remains unclear. V lost 4 bases and J 8 bases, leaving 11 bases between the germline ends. The CDR3 consists of 12 residues. CDR1 is SQVTM and CDR2 is ANQGSEA in the germline V gene. The CDR3 loop reads CSVGSGREKLFF. The DNA for the CDR3 is TGCAGCGTTGGCTCAGGCCGCGAAAAACTGTTTTTT.

This chain joins TRBV19 and TRBJ1-2; 10 positions match TRBD1. This CDR3 has 15 residues. V trimming: 5 bases; J trimming: 4 bases; junction bases outside the gene matches: 7. Per the germline V gene, CDR1 is LNHDA and CDR2 is SQIVND (reference sequence). This CDR3 reads CASSVGDRGIYGYTF. DNA for the CDR3: TGTGCCAGTAGTGTGGGGGACAGGGGTATCTATGGCTACACCTTC.

CDR3 in DNA: TGTGCCAGTACCCCGGGACTAGCGGGGTTCCCCACAGATACGCAGTATTTT. It translates to CASTPGLAGFPTDTQYF. The J gene is TRBJ2-3, the V gene TRBV19, with 13 bases matching TRBD2. Germline-derived CDR1 and CDR2 are LNHDA and SQIVND (reference sequence). The CDR3 totals 17 residues. The trim removed 7 bases at V and 2 bases at J, leaving 9 bases unmatched.

The chain recombines TRBV6-6 with TRBJ1-1, with 9 bases fitting TRBD1. Germline CDR1 MNHNY, CDR2 SVGAGI (reference sequence). The CDR3 is 13 amino acids. V shed 10 bases and J 4 bases; nucleotides not matched to a gene: 7. The CDR3 here is CAIRDRAITEAFF. The CDR3 nucleotides read TGTGCCATACGGGACAGGGCTATCACTGAAGCTTTCTTT.

The chain carries TRBV30 and TRBJ1-1; TRBD1 matches at 7 bases. J lost 8 bases, V lost 1 base, and 1 base had no gene match. This CDR3 is 11 amino acids long. Germline assignment: CDR1 GTSNPN and CDR2 SVGIG (reference sequence). The CDR3 coding sequence is TGTGCCTGGAGTGACAGGGGCGAAGCTTTCTTT. This translates into CAWSDRGEAFF.